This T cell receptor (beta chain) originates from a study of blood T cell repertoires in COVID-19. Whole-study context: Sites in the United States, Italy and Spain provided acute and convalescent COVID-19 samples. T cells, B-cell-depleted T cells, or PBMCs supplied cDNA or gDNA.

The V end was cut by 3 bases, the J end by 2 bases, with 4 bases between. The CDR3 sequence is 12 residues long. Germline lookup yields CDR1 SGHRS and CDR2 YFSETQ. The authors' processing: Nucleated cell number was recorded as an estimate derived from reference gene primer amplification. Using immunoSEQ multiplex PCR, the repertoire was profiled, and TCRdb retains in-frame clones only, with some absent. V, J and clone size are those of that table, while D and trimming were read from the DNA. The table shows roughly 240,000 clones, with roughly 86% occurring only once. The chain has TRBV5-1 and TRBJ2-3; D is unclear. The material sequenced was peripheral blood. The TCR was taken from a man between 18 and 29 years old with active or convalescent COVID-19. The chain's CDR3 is CASSSSTDTQYF. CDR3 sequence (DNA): TGCGCCAGCAGCTCGTCCACAGATACGCAGTATTTT.